The next 25 T cell receptor beta chains were all read from a single sample in a study of blood T cell repertoires in COVID-19. Generated by immunoSEQ multiplex PCR, the TCRdb table keeps only in-frame clones and is missing some. The data contain 130,000 or so clones, roughly 89% of them singletons. Input material: peripheral blood. These receptors originate from a middle-aged man with active or convalescent COVID-19.

J is TRBJ2-5 and V is TRBV14; 8 bases line up with TRBD1. Germline V gene sequence: CDR1 SGHDN, CDR2 FVKESK. The trim removed 4 bases at V and 5 bases at J, leaving 9 bases unmatched. The CDR3 length is 15 residues. This chain's CDR3 is CASSRQGTRGETQYF. CDR3 nucleotide sequence: TGTGCCAGCAGCCGACAGGGGACCCGGGGTGAGACCCAGTACTTC.

The genes are TRBV9 and TRBJ1-5; 10 bases are a match to TRBD1. The CDR3 has 15 residues. V lost 3 bases and J lost 4; bases outside the gene matches: 4. Germline V gene sequence: CDR1 SGDLS, CDR2 YYNGEE. CDR3 in DNA: TGTGCCAGCAGCGCGTCGGGACAGGGGAATCAGCCCCAGCATTTT. Amino acids: CASSASGQGNQPQHF.

The rearrangement links TRBV2 to TRBJ2-1; D remains ambiguous. V lost 4 bases to trimming and J lost 13 bases, with 17 bases between them. There are 13 residues in the CDR3. Germline CDR1 and CDR2: SNHLY and FYNNEI. The CDR3 DNA is TGTGCCAGCAGTGCAGGCCCAGTTTCGTTACAGTTCTTC. Translating gives CASSAGPVSLQFF.

The chain combines TRBV6-1 with TRBJ2-5; D gene ambiguous. V lost 1 base, J lost 1 base, and 10 bases lay in between. The CDR3 consists of 15 residues. CDR1 and CDR2 from the germline V gene are MNHNS and SASEGT. The CDR3 sequence is CASSEGYSSQETQYF. The CDR3 bases are TGTGCCAGCAGTGAAGGATACAGCAGCCAAGAGACCCAGTACTTC.

The rearrangement joins TRBV20-1 to TRBJ1-2; possible D gene TRBD1, 6 bases. The CDR3 is 16 residues long. Germline CDR1 reads DFQATT; CDR2 reads SNEGSKA (reference sequence). The V gene lost 3 bases and the J gene lost 0 bases, with 17 bases spanning the gap. The CDR3 reads CSASGDIGGANYGYTF. The CDR3 DNA is TGCAGTGCTAGTGGGGACATCGGTGGCGCTAACTATGGCTACACCTTC.

The CDR3 DNA reads as TGTGCCAGCAGCTACCGATTTTCGCGGGAGTGGAGGTACGAGCAGTACTTC. Its protein product is CASSYRFSREWRYEQYF. The chain recombines TRBV5-8 with TRBJ2-7, with 7 bases that match TRBD2. Germline trimming cut 3 bases from V and 4 bases from J; bases unmatched to any gene: 16. The CDR3 has 17 amino acids. The germline CDR1 and CDR2 sequences are SGHTS and YDEGEE.

The rearrangement joins TRBV4-1 to TRBJ2-5, with 10 positions matching TRBD1. Germline CDR1 reads MGHRA; CDR2 reads YSYEKL. After removal of 4 bases from V and 2 bases from J, the junction contained 10 bases not matched to a gene. The CDR3 runs 17 residues. This CDR3 reads CASSRHGTGDLQETQYF. CDR3 coding DNA: TGCGCCAGCAGCCGCCACGGGACAGGGGACCTGCAAGAGACCCAGTACTTC.

The V and J genes are TRBV7-8 and TRBJ2-5, with TRBD2 matching over 9 bases. The CDR3 extends over 21 amino acids. V dropped 0 bases and J dropped 4; count of bases not matched to a gene: 21. The germline V gene has CDR1 SGHVS and CDR2 FQNEAQ. The CDR3, as DNA: TGTGCCAGCAGCTTAGCTTTAGTAGCGGGGGCCCTCGTCTTGTCGGGAGAGACCCAGTACTTC. Amino acids: CASSLALVAGALVLSGETQYF.

The V call is TRBV28, the J call TRBJ1-5, with D unclear. This CDR3 comprises 16 residues. Germline V gene sequence: CDR1 MDHEN, CDR2 SYDVKM. V gave up 3 bases and J gave up 0 bases, with 12 bases separating them. Written as DNA, the CDR3 is TGTGCCAGCAGTTTGTTAGACATCTATAGCAATCAGCCCCAGCATTTT. It translates to CASSLLDIYSNQPQHF. The variable domain in full, with the rest retrieved from reference TRBV28 and TRBJ1-5, is DVKVTQSSRYLVKRTGEKVFLECVQDMDHENMFWYRQDPGLGLRLIYFSYDVKMKEKGDIPEGYSVSREKKERFSLILESASTNQTSMYLCASSLLDIYSNQPQHFGDGTRLSIL.

The gene calls are TRBV12-5 and TRBJ2-2; possibly TRBD1 for D (6 bases). Trimming removed 6 bases at V and 4 bases at J, with 12 bases between. CDR3 length: 14 residues. In germline, CDR1 is LGHNT, CDR2 FRNRAP. The CDR3 DNA is TGTGCTAGTGGGGCAGGGGTGACCACCGGGGAGCTGTTTTTT. Protein: CASGAGVTTGELFF.

The chain uses TRBV6-4 and TRBJ2-1; TRBD1 agrees at 8 bases. V dropped 4 bases and J dropped 9; count of bases not matched to a gene: 11. The germline gives CDR1 MRHNA, CDR2 SNTAGT. The CDR3 runs 15 residues. The CDR3 DNA follows: TGTGCCAGCAGTGTTTCAGGACAGGGTTTGTCTGAGCAGTTCTTC. As protein: CASSVSGQGLSEQFF.

The rearrangement uses TRBV4-2 and TRBJ2-2; tentative D call: TRBD1 (6 bases). Between the trimmed V and J ends, which lost 0 bases and 3 bases, there was a span of 14 bases. Germline CDR1 reads LGHNA; CDR2 reads YNFKEQ. The CDR3 is 17 residues long. Here the CDR3 reads CASSQDLARGDTGELFF. Here the CDR3 DNA reads TGTGCCAGCAGCCAAGATTTGGCCAGGGGAGACACCGGGGAGCTGTTTTTT.

V and J are TRBV5-1 and TRBJ1-2; D remains ambiguous. CDR3 length: 14 residues. Germline loops: CDR1 SGHRS, CDR2 YFSETQ. The ends were cut back, 0 bases at V and 4 bases at J, with 10 bases in the middle. The CDR3 loop reads CASSLAGQVYGYTF. The CDR3 DNA is TGCGCCAGCAGCTTGGCCGGTCAAGTCTATGGCTACACCTTC. Variable domain in full (rest from reference TRBV5-1 and TRBJ1-2): KAGVTQTPRYLIKTRGQQVTLSCSPISGHRSVSWYQQTPGQGLQFLFEYFSETQRNKGNFPGRFSGRQFSNSRSEMNVSTLELGDSALYLCASSLAGQVYGYTFGSGTRLTVV.

This clone occurred once. The rearrangement joins TRBV5-1 to TRBJ2-1; 9 nucleotides match TRBD2. The length of the CDR3 is 13 residues. Germline-derived CDR1 and CDR2 are SGHRS and YFSETQ. V lost 4 bases, J lost 10 bases, and 6 bases stayed unmatched. The CDR3 nucleotides are TGCGCCAGCAGCCCAACTAGCGGGTTAGAGCAGTTCTTC. Translated, it gives CASSPTSGLEQFF.

This chain joins TRBV13 and TRBJ1-3; D gene ambiguous. Germline V gene sequence: CDR1 PRHDT, CDR2 FYEKMQ (reference sequence). The CDR3 length is 17 residues. V lost 2 bases to trimming and J lost 0 bases, with 14 bases between them. The CDR3 is CASSLWNSLTSGNTIYF. CDR3 DNA: TGTGCCAGCAGCTTATGGAACAGTCTAACCTCTGGAAACACCATATATTTT.

The V call is TRBV19, the J call TRBJ1-2, with D possibly being TRBD1 (5 bases). This CDR3 comprises 14 residues. With 5 bases removed from V and 1 base from J, the gap between germline ends came to 11 bases. The V gene's germline CDR1 is LNHDA and CDR2 SQIVND (reference sequence). CDR3 bases: TGTGCCAGTAGTGAGGGACTCCTTAACTATGGCTACACCTTC. Translated, it gives CASSEGLLNYGYTF. The full variable domain, in which reference TRBV19 and TRBJ1-2 provide the parts outside the CDR3, is DGGITQSPKYLFRKEGQNVTLSCEQNLNHDAMYWYRQDPGQGLRLIYYSQIVNDFQKGDIAEGYSVSREKKESFPLTVTSAQKNPTAFYLCASSEGLLNYGYTFGSGTRLTVV.

This chain joins TRBV19 and TRBJ1-3; D perhaps matches TRBD1 (6 bases). The V end was cut by 6 bases, the J end by 8 bases, with 14 bases between. The CDR3 sequence is 13 residues long. Per germline, CDR1 LNHDA and CDR2 SQIVND (reference sequence). The CDR3 nucleotides are TGTGCCAGTAGCGTACAGGGCGGAGACACCATATATTTT. Translating gives CASSVQGGDTIYF.

The chain carries TRBV5-1 and TRBJ2-3; TRBD1 might be the D (6 bases). Between the trimmed V and J ends, which lost 5 bases and 2 bases, there was a span of 18 bases. The CDR3 extends over 16 amino acids. Germline-derived CDR1 and CDR2 are SGHRS and YFSETQ. This chain's CDR3 is CASRYLTGEDTDTQYF. The CDR3 DNA reads as TGCGCCAGCAGATATCTGACAGGCGAAGACACAGATACGCAGTATTTT.

The sample holds one count of this clone. The chain joins TRBV2 to TRBJ1-1; unclear D gene. V lost 5 bases to trimming and J lost 1 base, with 8 bases between them. Looked up from germline, CDR1 is SNHLY and CDR2 is FYNNEI. The CDR3 is 13 amino acids. CDR3 loop: CASSKQANTEAFF. Written as DNA, the CDR3 is TGTGCCAGCAGTAAGCAGGCGAACACTGAAGCTTTCTTT.

The chain combines TRBV5-4 with TRBJ2-1, with 7 positions matching TRBD2. V gave up 0 bases and J gave up 1 base; unmatched junction bases: 4. Germline CDR1 is SGHNT and CDR2 is YYREEE (reference sequence). CDR3 length: 16 residues. In nucleotides, the CDR3 is TGTGCCAGCAGCTTGGGGGCGGGGGTGTCCTACAATGAGCAGTTCTTC. Translating it yields CASSLGAGVSYNEQFF.

The rearrangement joins TRBV28 to TRBJ1-3; D uncertain. The V end was cut by 5 bases, the J end by 8 bases, with 13 bases between. CDR1 and CDR2 (germline): MDHEN, SYDVKM. The CDR3 has 13 residues. The CDR3 sequence is CASSPGVGYTIYF. CDR3 bases: TGTGCCAGCAGTCCGGGAGTAGGGTACACCATATATTTT. Full variable domain (outside the CDR3, taken from reference TRBV28 and TRBJ1-3): DVKVTQSSRYLVKRTGEKVFLECVQDMDHENMFWYRQDPGLGLRLIYFSYDVKMKEKGDIPEGYSVSREKKERFSLILESASTNQTSMYLCASSPGVGYTIYFGEGSWLTVV.

The chain carries TRBV10-3 and TRBJ2-7; TRBD1 matches at 11 bases. The CDR3 is 14 residues long. CDR1 ENHRY and CDR2 SYGVKD come from the germline V gene. The J segment lost 3 bases and the V segment lost 5 bases, leaving 3 bases of the junction unmatched. CDR3 loop: CAISTGTGGYEQYF. The CDR3 DNA follows: TGTGCCATCAGTACCGGGACAGGGGGCTACGAGCAGTACTTC.

This clone occurred a few times. The chain joins TRBV28 to TRBJ2-3; 7 bases fit TRBD2. V lost 8 bases to trimming and J lost 6 bases; unmatched junction nucleotides: 8. The CDR3 sequence is 13 residues long. Germline loops: CDR1 MDHEN, CDR2 SYDVKM. CDR3 DNA sequence: TGTGCCAGCCACGAGCGGGGACGGGATACGCAGTATTTT. Its translation is CASHERGRDTQYF.

V gene TRBV5-1 combines with J gene TRBJ2-2; D gene ambiguous. Trimming pared 5 bases from V and 11 bases from J, leaving 10 bases between. The CDR3 totals 11 residues. Looked up from germline, CDR1 is SGHRS and CDR2 is YFSETQ. The CDR3 loop reads CASRAEFELFF. In DNA form, the CDR3 reads TGCGCCAGCAGAGCCGAGTTCGAGCTGTTTTTT. Drawing the rest from reference TRBV5-1 and TRBJ2-2, the complete variable domain is KAGVTQTPRYLIKTRGQQVTLSCSPISGHRSVSWYQQTPGQGLQFLFEYFSETQRNKGNFPGRFSGRQFSNSRSEMNVSTLELGDSALYLCASRAEFELFFGEGSRLTVL.

This clone came up once. V usage is TRBV12-5 and J usage is TRBJ2-5; TRBD2 aligns across 7 bases. V was pared by 6 bases and J by 1 base, with 5 bases of the junction left unmatched. Germline V gene lookup returns CDR1 LGHNT and CDR2 FRNRAP. The CDR3 consists of 14 residues. The DNA of the CDR3 is TGTGCTAGTGGCCCGGGAGGCCCCCAAGAGACCCAGTACTTC. It codes for CASGPGGPQETQYF.